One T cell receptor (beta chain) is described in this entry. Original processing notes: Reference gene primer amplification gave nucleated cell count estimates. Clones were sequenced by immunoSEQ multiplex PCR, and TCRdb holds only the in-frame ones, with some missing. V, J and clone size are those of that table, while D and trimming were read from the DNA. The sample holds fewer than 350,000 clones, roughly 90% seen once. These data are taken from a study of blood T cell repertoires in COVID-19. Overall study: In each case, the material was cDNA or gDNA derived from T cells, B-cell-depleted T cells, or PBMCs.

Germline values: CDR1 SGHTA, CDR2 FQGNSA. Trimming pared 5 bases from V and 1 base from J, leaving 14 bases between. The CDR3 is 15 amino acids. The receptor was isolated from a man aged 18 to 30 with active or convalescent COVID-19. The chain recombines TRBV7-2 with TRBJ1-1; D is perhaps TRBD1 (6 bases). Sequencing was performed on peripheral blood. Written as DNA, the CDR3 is TGTGCCAGCAGCCCCGGACAGACTACGAACACTGAAGCTTTCTTT. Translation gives CASSPGQTTNTEAFF.